This T cell receptor (beta chain) was profiled in a study of radiotherapy plus CTLA-4 blockade in lung cancer. This CDR3 region has 15 residues. Trimming cost V 0 bases and J 7 bases, with 10 bases left between them. Germline values: CDR1 MNHEY, CDR2 SVGAGI. Here immunoSEQ multiplex PCR was the method, and the copy in TCRdb shows in-frame clones only, minus some. The data show more than 95,000 clones, about 70% seen once. The V gene is TRBV6-5, the J gene TRBJ1-6, with D possibly being TRBD1 (5 bases). This specimen consisted of peripheral blood, obtained from a patient treated with radiotherapy plus ipilimumab. The clonotype was recovered from a human donor with non-small cell lung cancer who had a partial response to radiotherapy plus ipilimumab. Some clones in this sample may be carry-over from other donors' samples. The CDR3 nucleotides are TGTGCCAGCAGTTACTCGCGGGGCGGAAATTCACCCCTCCACTTT. Encoded protein: CASSYSRGGNSPLHF.